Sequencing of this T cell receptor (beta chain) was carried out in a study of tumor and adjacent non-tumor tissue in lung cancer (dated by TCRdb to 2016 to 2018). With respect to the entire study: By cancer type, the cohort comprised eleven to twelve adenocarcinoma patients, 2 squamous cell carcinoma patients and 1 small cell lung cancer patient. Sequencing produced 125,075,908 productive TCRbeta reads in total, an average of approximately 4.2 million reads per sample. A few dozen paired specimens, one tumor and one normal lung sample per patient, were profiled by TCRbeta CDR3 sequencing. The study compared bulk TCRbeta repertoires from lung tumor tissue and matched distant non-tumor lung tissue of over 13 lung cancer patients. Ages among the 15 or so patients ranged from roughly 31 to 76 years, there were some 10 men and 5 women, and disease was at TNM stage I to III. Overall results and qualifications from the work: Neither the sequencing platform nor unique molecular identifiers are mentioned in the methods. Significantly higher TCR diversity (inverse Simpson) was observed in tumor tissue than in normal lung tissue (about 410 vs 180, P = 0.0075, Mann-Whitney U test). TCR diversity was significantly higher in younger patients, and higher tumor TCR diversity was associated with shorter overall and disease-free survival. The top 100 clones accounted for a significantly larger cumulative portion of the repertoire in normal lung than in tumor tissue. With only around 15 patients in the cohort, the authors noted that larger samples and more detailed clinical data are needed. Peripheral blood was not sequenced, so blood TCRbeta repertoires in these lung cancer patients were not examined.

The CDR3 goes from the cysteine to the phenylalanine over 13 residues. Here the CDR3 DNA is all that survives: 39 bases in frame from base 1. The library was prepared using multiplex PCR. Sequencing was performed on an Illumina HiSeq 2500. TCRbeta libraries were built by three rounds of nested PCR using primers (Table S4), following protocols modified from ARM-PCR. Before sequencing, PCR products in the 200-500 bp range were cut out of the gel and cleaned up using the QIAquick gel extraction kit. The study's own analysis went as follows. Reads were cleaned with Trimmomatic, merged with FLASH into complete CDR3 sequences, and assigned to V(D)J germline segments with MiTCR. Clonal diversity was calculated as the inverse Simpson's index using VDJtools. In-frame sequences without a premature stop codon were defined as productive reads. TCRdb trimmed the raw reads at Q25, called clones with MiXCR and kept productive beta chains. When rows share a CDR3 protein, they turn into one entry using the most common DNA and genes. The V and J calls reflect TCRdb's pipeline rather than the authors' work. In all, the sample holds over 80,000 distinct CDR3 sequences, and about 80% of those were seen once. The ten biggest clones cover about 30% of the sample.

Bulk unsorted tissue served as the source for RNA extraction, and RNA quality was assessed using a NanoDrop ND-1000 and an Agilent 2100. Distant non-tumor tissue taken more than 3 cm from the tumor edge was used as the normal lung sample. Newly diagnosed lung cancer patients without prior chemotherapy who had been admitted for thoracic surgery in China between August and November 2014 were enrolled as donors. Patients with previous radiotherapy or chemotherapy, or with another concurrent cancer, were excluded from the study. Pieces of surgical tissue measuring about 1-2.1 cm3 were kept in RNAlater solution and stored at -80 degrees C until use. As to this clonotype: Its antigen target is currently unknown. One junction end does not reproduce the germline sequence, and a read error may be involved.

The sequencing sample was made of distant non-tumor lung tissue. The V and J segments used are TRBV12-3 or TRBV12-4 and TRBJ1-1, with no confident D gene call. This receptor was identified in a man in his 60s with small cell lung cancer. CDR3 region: CAWAEDLNTEALF. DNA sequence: TGTGCCTGGGCAGAGGACTTGAACACTGAAGCTTTATTT.